Presented here are 18 T cell receptor beta chains from one specimen sequenced in a study of Ad26.COV2.S vaccination and SARS-CoV-2 variants. Data came from immunoSEQ multiplex PCR; TCRdb stores just in-frame clones and leaves some out. The sample has some 500,000 clones, 89% seen once. Treatment of the sample: some 20 received Ad26.COV2.S at low or high dose, single or two shots; a few received placebo; per-sample allocation not given. After the first vaccine or placebo injection, samples were drawn on day 63. The sample in question was peripheral blood, obtained in a trial of Ad26.COV2.S vaccine versus placebo. The receptors derive from a person aged 18 to 59 who received the Ad26.COV2.S COVID-19 vaccine or a placebo.

The gene calls are TRBV6-5 and TRBJ2-1, with 9 bases fitting TRBD2. V was clipped by 4 bases and J by 6 bases; unmatched bases: 7. Germline V CDR1 and CDR2: MNHEY, SVGAGI. The CDR3 is 15 amino acids. Written as DNA, the CDR3 is TGTGCCAGCAGTTGGCGGGAGGGCCGCTTCAATGAGCAGTTCTTC. Encoded protein: CASSWREGRFNEQFF.

The chain carries TRBV11-2 and TRBJ1-2; D ambiguous. Germline V gives CDR1 SGHAT, CDR2 FQNNGV. Trimming took off 6 bases at V and 3 bases at J, with 8 bases between the two ends. The CDR3 is made up of 12 amino acids. CDR3 nucleotide sequence: TGTGCCAGCAGAACAGATTACTATGGCTACACCTTC. Protein: CASRTDYYGYTF.

V gene TRBV27 combines with J gene TRBJ2-7; perhaps TRBD1 as D (6 bases). The CDR3 is 14 amino acids. CDR1 is MNHEY and CDR2 is SMNVEV in the germline V gene (reference sequence). The V end lost 1 base, the J end lost 2 bases, and 9 bases lay between the germline ends. Here the CDR3 reads CASSLLGAPYEQYF. The DNA of the CDR3 is TGTGCCAGCAGTTTATTGGGGGCCCCCTACGAGCAGTACTTC.

In this sample, this clone turned up once. V gene TRBV18 combines with J gene TRBJ1-2; 8 nucleotides line up with TRBD1. CDR1 and CDR2 (germline): KGHSH, LQKENI. The CDR3 is 14 amino acids. V shed 9 bases, J shed 7 bases, and the junction held 13 bases outside the gene matches. As DNA, the CDR3 is TGTGCCAGTGATCCGGACAGGGAAAGTGGTGGCTACACCTTC. It specifies CASDPDRESGGYTF.

The V call is TRBV29-1, the J call TRBJ2-1; D is ambiguous. The V gene's germline CDR1 is SQVTM and CDR2 ANQGSEA. CDR3 size: 14 residues. Trimming shortened V by 6 bases and J by 0 bases, and 12 bases separated the two germline ends. CDR3 bases: TGCAGCGTCAAGGCGGTCGGCTCCTACAATGAGCAGTTCTTC. Translation: CSVKAVGSYNEQFF.

CDR3 DNA: TGTGCCAGTAGTATAAGGGGACGCATAAACATTCAGTACTTC. The encoded protein is CASSIRGRINIQYF. The chain couples TRBV19 to TRBJ2-4; perhaps D is TRBD1 or TRBD2 (5 bases each). The CDR3 runs 14 residues. Trimming pared 2 bases from V and 6 bases from J, leaving 11 bases between. Germline CDR1 reads LNHDA; CDR2 reads SQIVND (reference sequence).

The chain uses TRBV23-1 and TRBJ1-5; D is undetermined. TRBV23-1 is filed as an ORF, its function uncertain. The CDR3 loop spans 13 amino acids. Trimming removed 3 bases at V and 6 bases at J, with 9 bases between. The CDR3 protein is CASSQGKGQPQHF. The CDR3 region has the DNA TGCGCCAGCAGTCAGGGGAAAGGTCAGCCCCAGCATTTT.

V usage is TRBV7-2 and J usage is TRBJ2-7; 9 bases align to TRBD2. Trimming removed 5 bases from V and 7 bases from J; junction bases left unmatched: 12. Germline values: CDR1 SGHTA, CDR2 FQGNSA. The CDR3 spans 15 residues. The DNA of the CDR3 is TGTGCCAGCAGCAAACCGGGACTAGCCTCACTTGAGCAGTACTTC. The encoded protein is CASSKPGLASLEQYF.

This clone came up once. In the same sample, other DNA sequences code for this CDR3. The chain combines TRBV12-3 or TRBV12-4 with TRBJ1-1; D is undetermined. This CDR3 has 13 residues. V was pared by 1 base and J by 1 base, with 4 bases between. In nucleotides, the CDR3 is TGTGCCAGCAGTTTAGTCCCGAACACTGAAGCTTTCTTT. Translated: CASSLVPNTEAFF.

This chain joins TRBV7-9 and TRBJ2-5, with D perhaps TRBD2 (5 bases). With 5 bases removed from V and 4 bases from J, the gap between germline ends came to 11 bases. Per germline, CDR1 SEHNR and CDR2 FQNEAQ (reference sequence). CDR3 length: 13 residues. The CDR3: CASSPWTGETQYF. CDR3 in DNA: TGTGCCAGCAGCCCGTGGACTGGAGAGACCCAGTACTTC.

This rearrangement joins TRBV4-3 to TRBJ1-1; no clear D. Per the germline V gene, CDR1 is LGHNA and CDR2 is YSLEER. Trimming stripped 3 bases from V and 1 base from J, with 9 bases between. The CDR3 consists of 14 residues. CDR3 DNA sequence: TGCGCCAGCAGCCAGAGCGGGTCGAACACTGAAGCTTTCTTT. This sequence encodes CASSQSGSNTEAFF.

V usage is TRBV28 and J usage is TRBJ2-4, with a possible D match to TRBD1 (6 bases). Germline-derived CDR1 and CDR2 are MDHEN and SYDVKM. CDR3 size: 17 residues. V was clipped by 7 bases and J by 0 bases, with 19 bases between them. The DNA for the CDR3 is TGTGCCAGCACCCTTGGGGTGCAGGGGATAGCCAAAAACATTCAGTACTTC. Translated, it gives CASTLGVQGIAKNIQYF. Looking up the rest from reference TRBV28 and TRBJ2-4 gives the full variable domain: DVKVTQSSRYLVKRTGEKVFLECVQDMDHENMFWYRQDPGLGLRLIYFSYDVKMKEKGDIPEGYSVSREKKERFSLILESASTNQTSMYLCASTLGVQGIAKNIQYFGAGTRLSVL.

This chain connects TRBV28 to TRBJ1-3; no clear D gene. CDR1 MDHEN and CDR2 SYDVKM come from the germline V gene. CDR3 size: 11 residues. Between the trimmed V and J ends, which lost 8 bases and 6 bases, there was a span of 8 bases. CDR3 sequence reads: CASGLPNTIYF. The CDR3 DNA follows: TGTGCCAGCGGCCTTCCAAACACCATATATTTT.

The V call is TRBV18, the J call TRBJ2-5, with D uncertain. CDR1 is KGHSH and CDR2 is LQKENI in the germline V gene. Trimming took 3 bases from V and 1 from J, leaving 9 bases between them. The CDR3 sequence is 14 residues long. The CDR3: CASSPSFSQETQYF. The DNA for the CDR3 is TGTGCCAGCTCACCCTCGTTCAGCCAAGAGACCCAGTACTTC.

The chain links TRBV28 to TRBJ1-6; a possible D gene is TRBD1 (5 bases). V lost 3 bases and J 8 bases, leaving 11 bases between the germline ends. The CDR3 sequence is 14 residues long. Looked up from germline, CDR1 is MDHEN and CDR2 is SYDVKM. CDR3 protein: CASSFGQGYSPLHF. The DNA of the CDR3 is TGTGCCAGCAGTTTTGGTCAGGGCTATTCACCCCTCCACTTT.

This rearrangement joins TRBV27 to TRBJ2-2; D unclear. Germline loops: CDR1 MNHEY, CDR2 SMNVEV (reference sequence). The V and J ends lost 8 bases and 4 bases respectively, with 5 bases between them. The CDR3 extends over 11 amino acids. The CDR3 region is CASFGTGELFF. CDR3 sequence (DNA): TGTGCCAGCTTCGGCACCGGGGAGCTGTTTTTT.

This clone was seen only once. This rearrangement joins TRBV19 to TRBJ2-7; D perhaps matches TRBD1 (6 bases). Trimming left V 2 bases short and J 3 bases short, with 11 bases between. The CDR3 totals 14 residues. Germline values: CDR1 LNHDA, CDR2 SQIVND (reference sequence). CDR3 bases: TGTGCCAGTAGTATACCGGGCAGGGGCTACGAGCAGTACTTC. Translating gives CASSIPGRGYEQYF.

The chain employs TRBV15 and TRBJ2-1, with 10 bases identical to TRBD1. The CDR3 is made up of 16 amino acids. Per germline, CDR1 LNHNV and CDR2 YYDKDF (reference sequence). The J segment lost 9 bases and the V segment lost 0 bases, leaving 8 bases of the junction unmatched. The DNA for the CDR3 is TGTGCCACCAGCAGAGATGTAGGGACAGGGGAGAGTGAGCAGTTCTTC. It is translated as CATSRDVGTGESEQFF.